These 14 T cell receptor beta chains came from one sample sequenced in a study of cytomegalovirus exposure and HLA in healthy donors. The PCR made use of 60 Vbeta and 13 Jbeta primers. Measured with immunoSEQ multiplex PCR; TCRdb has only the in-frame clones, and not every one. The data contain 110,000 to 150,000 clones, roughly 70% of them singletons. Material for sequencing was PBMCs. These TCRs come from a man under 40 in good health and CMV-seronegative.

This CDR3 reads CASSSNPGQGARNEQYF. The CDR3 nucleotides are TGTGCCAGCAGCTCAAACCCGGGACAGGGGGCGCGAAACGAGCAGTACTTC. This sequence joins TRBV5-5 and TRBJ2-7; 12 nucleotides match TRBD1. V lost 3 bases and J lost 5; bases outside the gene matches: 12. The CDR3 totals 17 residues. The germline gives CDR1 SGHKS, CDR2 YYEKEE (reference sequence).

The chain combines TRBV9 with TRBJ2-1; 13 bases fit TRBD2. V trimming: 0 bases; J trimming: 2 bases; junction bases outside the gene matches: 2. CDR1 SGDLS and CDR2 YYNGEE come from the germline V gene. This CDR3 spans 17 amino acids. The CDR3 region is CASSVGTSGGAYNEQFF. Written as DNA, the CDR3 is TGTGCCAGCAGCGTAGGAACTAGCGGGGGGGCCTACAATGAGCAGTTCTTC.

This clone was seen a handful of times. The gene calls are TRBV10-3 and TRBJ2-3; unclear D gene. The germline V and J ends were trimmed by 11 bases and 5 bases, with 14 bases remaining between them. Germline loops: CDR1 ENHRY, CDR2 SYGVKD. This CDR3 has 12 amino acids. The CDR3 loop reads CAVESSGDTQYF. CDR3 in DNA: TGTGCCGTTGAATCCTCGGGAGATACGCAGTATTTT.

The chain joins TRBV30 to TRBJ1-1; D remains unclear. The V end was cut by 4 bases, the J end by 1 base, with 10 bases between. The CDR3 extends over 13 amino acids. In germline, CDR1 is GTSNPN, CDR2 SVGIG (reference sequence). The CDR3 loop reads CAWTLGGNTEAFF. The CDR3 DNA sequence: TGTGCCTGGACGCTCGGAGGGAACACTGAAGCTTTCTTT.

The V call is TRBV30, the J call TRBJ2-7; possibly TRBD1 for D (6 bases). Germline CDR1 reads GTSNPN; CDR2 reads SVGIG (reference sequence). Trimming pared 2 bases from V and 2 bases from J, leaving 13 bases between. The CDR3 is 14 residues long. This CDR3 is CAWSTQTGTYEQYF. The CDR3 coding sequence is TGTGCCTGGAGTACCCAGACAGGTACCTACGAGCAGTACTTC.

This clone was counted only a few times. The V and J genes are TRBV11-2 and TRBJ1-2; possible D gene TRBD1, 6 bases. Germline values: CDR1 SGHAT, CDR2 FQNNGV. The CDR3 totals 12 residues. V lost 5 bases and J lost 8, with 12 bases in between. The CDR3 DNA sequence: TGTGCCAGCAGCCCACAGGGTAACGGCTACACCTTC. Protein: CASSPQGNGYTF.

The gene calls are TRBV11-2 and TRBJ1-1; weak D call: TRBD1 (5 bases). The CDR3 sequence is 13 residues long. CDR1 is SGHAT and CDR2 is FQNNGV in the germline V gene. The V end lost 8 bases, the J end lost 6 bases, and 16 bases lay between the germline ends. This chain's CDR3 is CASSGGNPAEAFF. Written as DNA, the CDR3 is TGTGCCAGCTCGGGGGGGAATCCCGCTGAAGCTTTCTTT. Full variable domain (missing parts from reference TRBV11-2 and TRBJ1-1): EAGVAQSPRYKIIEKRQSVAFWCNPISGHATLYWYQQILGQGPKLLIQFQNNGVVDDSQLPKDRFSAERLKGVDSTLKIQPAKLEDSAVYLCASSGGNPAEAFFGQGTRLTVV.

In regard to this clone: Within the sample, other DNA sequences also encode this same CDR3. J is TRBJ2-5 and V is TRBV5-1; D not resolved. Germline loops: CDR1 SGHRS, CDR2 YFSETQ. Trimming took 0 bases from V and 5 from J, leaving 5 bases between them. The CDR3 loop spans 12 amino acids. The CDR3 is CASSLGSETQYF. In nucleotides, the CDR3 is TGCGCCAGCAGCTTGGGTTCTGAGACCCAGTACTTC.

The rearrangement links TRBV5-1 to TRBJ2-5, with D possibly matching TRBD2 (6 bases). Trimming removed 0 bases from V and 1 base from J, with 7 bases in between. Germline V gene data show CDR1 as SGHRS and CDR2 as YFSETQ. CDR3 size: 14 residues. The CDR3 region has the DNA TGCGCCAGCAGCTTGGAGGGAGGCCAAGAGACCCAGTACTTC. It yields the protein CASSLEGGQETQYF.

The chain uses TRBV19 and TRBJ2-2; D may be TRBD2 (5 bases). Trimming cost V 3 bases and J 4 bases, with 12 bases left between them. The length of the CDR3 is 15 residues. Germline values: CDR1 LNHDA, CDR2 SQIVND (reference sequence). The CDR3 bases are TGTGCCAGTAGTATGCCCAGAGGAGGCACCGGGGAGCTGTTTTTT. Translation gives CASSMPRGGTGELFF.

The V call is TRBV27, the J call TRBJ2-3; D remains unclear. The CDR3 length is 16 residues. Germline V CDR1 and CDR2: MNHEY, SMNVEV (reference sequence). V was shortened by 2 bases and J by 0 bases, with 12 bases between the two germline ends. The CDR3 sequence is CASSLEQRPSTDTQYF. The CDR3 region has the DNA TGTGCCAGCAGTTTAGAGCAGAGGCCGAGCACAGATACGCAGTATTTT.

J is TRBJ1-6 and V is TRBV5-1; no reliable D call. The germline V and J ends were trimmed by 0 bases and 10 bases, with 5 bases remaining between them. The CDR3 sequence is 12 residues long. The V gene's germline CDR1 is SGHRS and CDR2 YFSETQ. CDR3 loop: CASSLDGSPLHF. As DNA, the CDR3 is TGCGCCAGCAGCTTGGATGGCTCACCCCTCCACTTT.

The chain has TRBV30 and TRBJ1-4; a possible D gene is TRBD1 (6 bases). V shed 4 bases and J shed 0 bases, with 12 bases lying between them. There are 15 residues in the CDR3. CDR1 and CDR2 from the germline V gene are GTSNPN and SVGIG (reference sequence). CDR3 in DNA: TGTGCCTGGATGCCTGGACAGACAACTAATGAAAAACTGTTTTTT. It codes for CAWMPGQTTNEKLFF.

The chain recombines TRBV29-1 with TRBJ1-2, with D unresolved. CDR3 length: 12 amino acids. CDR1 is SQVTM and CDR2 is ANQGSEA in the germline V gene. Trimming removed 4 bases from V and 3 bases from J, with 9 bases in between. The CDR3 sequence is CSVVRSDYGYTF. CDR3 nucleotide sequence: TGCAGCGTTGTCCGGTCCGACTATGGCTACACCTTC.